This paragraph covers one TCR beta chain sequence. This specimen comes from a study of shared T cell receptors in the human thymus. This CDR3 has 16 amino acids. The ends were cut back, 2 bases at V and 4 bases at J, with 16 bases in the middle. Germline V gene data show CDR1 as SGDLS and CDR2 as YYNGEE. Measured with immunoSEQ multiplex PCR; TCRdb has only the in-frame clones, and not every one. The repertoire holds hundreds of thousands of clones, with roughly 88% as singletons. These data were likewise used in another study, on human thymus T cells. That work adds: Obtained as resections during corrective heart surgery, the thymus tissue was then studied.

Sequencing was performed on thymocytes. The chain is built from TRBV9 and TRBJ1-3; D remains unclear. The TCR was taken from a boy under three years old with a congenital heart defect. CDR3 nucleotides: TGTGCCAGCAGCGTTCGAGAGAGGGCGCGAGGAAACACCATATATTTT. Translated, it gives CASSVRERARGNTIYF.